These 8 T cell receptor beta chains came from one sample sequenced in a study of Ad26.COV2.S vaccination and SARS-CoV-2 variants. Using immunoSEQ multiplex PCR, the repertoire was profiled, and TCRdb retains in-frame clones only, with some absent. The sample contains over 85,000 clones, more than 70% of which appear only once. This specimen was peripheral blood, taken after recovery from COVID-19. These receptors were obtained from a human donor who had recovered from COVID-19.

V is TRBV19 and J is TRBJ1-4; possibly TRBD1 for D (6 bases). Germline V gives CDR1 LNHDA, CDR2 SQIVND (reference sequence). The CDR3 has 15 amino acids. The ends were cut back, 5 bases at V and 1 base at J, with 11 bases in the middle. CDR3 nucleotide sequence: TGTGCCAGTAGTCTAACAGGGAAAACTAATGAAAAACTGTTTTTT. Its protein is CASSLTGKTNEKLFF. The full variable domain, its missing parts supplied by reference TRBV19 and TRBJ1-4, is DGGITQSPKYLFRKEGQNVTLSCEQNLNHDAMYWYRQDPGQGLRLIYYSQIVNDFQKGDIAEGYSVSREKKESFPLTVTSAQKNPTAFYLCASSLTGKTNEKLFFGSGTQLSVL.

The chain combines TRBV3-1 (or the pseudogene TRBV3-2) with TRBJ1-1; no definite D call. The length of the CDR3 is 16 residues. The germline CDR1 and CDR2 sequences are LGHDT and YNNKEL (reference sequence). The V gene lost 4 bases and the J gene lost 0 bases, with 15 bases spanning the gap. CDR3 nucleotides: TGTGCCAGCAGCCTCCCAATAAAGGGCATGAACACTGAAGCTTTCTTT. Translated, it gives CASSLPIKGMNTEAFF.

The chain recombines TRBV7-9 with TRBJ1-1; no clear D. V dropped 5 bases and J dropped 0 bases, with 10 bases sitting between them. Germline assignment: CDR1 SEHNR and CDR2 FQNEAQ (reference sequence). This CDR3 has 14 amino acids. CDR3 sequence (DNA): TGTGCCAGCAGCATTACTCGTTTGAACACTGAAGCTTTCTTT. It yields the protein CASSITRLNTEAFF.

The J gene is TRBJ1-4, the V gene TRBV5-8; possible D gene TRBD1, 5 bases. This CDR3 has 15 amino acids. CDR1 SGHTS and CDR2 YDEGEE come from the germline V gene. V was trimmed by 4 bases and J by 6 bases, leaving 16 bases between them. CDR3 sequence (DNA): TGTGCCAGCAGCCACGTGGGGGGTTGGGATGAAAAACTGTTTTTT. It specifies CASSHVGGWDEKLFF. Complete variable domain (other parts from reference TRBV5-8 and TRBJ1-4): EAGVTQSPTHLIKTRGQQATLRCSPISGHTSVYWYQQALGLGLQFLLWYDEGEERNRGNFPPRFSGRQFPNYSSELNVNALELEDSALYLCASSHVGGWDEKLFFGSGTQLSVL.

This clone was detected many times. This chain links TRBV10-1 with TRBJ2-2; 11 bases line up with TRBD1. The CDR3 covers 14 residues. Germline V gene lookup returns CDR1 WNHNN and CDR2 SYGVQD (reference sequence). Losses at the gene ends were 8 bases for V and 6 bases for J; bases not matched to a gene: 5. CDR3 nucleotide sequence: TGCGCCAGCGAAGGACAGGGGGCCCCCGGGGAGCTGTTTTTT. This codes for CASEGQGAPGELFF.

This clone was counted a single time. The DNA for the CDR3 is TGTGCCAGCAGCCCCCCCCTGAGCGAAGAGACCCAGTACTTC. It yields the protein CASSPPLSEETQYF. The chain carries TRBV11-3 and TRBJ2-5; D remains unclear. The CDR3 runs to 14 residues. V shed 5 bases and J shed 3 bases, with 13 bases lying between them. Per the germline V gene, CDR1 is SGHNT and CDR2 is YENEEA.

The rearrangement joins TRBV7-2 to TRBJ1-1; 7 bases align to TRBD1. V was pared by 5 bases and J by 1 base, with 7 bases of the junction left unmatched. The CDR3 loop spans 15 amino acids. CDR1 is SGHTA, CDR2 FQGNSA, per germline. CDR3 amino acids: CASSQYRGGNTEAFF. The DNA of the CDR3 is TGTGCCAGCAGCCAATACAGGGGCGGGAACACTGAAGCTTTCTTT.

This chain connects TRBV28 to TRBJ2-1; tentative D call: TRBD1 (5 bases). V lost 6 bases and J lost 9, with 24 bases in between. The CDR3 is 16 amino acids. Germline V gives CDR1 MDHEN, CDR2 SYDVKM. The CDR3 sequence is CASRQSSGSMTGEQFF. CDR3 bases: TGTGCCAGCAGGCAGAGTTCAGGGTCGATGACCGGTGAGCAGTTCTTC.